The rows below give T cell receptor beta chains drawn from one sample of a study of type 1 regulatory T cells. The antigens these receptors bind are not known. MiXCR, applied by TCRdb to the reads, yields one record per CDR3 protein. The sample holds 60,000 to 70,000 distinct CDR3 sequences, approximately 64% seen once. Material: cultured T cells, either the whole culture or a sorted T cell fraction (not recorded which). The receptors shown here come from a human donor in good health. The conserved cysteine and the conserved F or W are not part of the CDR3 here. Where a row states a size, it is once, few, many or the class of an expanded clone; other rows omit it.

clone size: .
J gene: TRBJ2-7
V gene: TRBV2
CDR3 protein: ASSEAQVQGYEQY

clone size: .
J gene: TRBJ2-2
V gene: TRBV28
CDR3 protein: ASSSSGQLTGELF

clone size: .
J gene: TRBJ2-1
V gene: TRBV4-1
CDR3 protein: ASSGPLSSYNEQF

clone size: few
J gene: TRBJ1-1
V gene: TRBV19
CDR3 protein: ASSWEGMNTEAF

clone size: .
J gene: TRBJ2-1
V gene: TRBV10-3
CDR3 protein: AITSGDYNEQF

clone size: .
J gene: TRBJ2-7
V gene: TRBV2
CDR3 protein: ASSEAGSGVQAYEQY

clone size: few
J gene: TRBJ2-1
V gene: TRBV29-1
CDR3 protein: SVHRVGEQF

clone size: .
J gene: TRBJ1-1
V gene: TRBV3-1
CDR3 protein: ASSHPTGGMRTEAF

clone size: .
J gene: TRBJ1-6
V gene: TRBV10-3
CDR3 protein: ATRQGEASPLH

clone size: .
J gene: TRBJ2-1
V gene: TRBV5-4
CDR3 protein: ASSSGLAGLGSYNEQF

clone size: .
J gene: TRBJ2-3
V gene: TRBV5-1
CDR3 protein: ATRQGHSTDTQY

clone size: .
J gene: TRBJ2-3
V gene: TRBV6-5
CDR3 protein: ASRLQFTSTDTQY

clone size: many
J gene: TRBJ2-1
V gene: TRBV5-1
CDR3 protein: ASSGGQSLYNEQF

clone size: .
J gene: TRBJ2-1
V gene: TRBV11-2
CDR3 protein: ASNGLAGGLFENEQF

clone size: .
J gene: TRBJ2-1
V gene: TRBV28
CDR3 protein: ASSPWTSGRAFEQF

clone size: .
J gene: TRBJ2-3
V gene: TRBV2
CDR3 protein: ASSARLLGDTQY

clone size: few
J gene: TRBJ2-1
V gene: TRBV5-1
CDR3 protein: ASSRTSGTYNEQF

clone size: .
J gene: TRBJ2-5
V gene: TRBV20-1
CDR3 protein: SATPSLMGKYKETQY

clone size: .
J gene: TRBJ2-5
V gene: TRBV29-1
CDR3 protein: SVPRTGSTQETQY

clone size: .
J gene: TRBJ1-1
V gene: TRBV7-9
CDR3 protein: ASSLDSPLLTEAF

clone size: once
J gene: TRBJ2-3
V gene: TRBV5-6
CDR3 protein: ASSLPTTSVVDTQY

clone size: few
J gene: TRBJ2-3
V gene: TRBV27
CDR3 protein: ATTLRGVVTDTQY